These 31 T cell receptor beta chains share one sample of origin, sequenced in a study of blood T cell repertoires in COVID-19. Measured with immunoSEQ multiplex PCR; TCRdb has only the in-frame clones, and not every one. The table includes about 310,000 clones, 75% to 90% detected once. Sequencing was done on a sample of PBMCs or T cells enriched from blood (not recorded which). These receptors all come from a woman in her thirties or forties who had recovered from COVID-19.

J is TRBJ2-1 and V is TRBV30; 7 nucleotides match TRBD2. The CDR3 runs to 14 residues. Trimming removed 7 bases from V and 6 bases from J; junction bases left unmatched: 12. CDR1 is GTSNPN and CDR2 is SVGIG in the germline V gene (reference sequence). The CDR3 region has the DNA TGTGCCTCCTCGTGGGGGGGAGGGTTCAATGAGCAGTTCTTC. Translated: CASSWGGGFNEQFF.

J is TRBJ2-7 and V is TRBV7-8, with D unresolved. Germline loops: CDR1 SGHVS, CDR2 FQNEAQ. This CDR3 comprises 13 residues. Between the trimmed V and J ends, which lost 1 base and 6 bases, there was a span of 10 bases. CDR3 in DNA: TGTGCCAGCAGCTTAGTTGGCGGATTCGAGCAGTACTTC. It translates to CASSLVGGFEQYF.

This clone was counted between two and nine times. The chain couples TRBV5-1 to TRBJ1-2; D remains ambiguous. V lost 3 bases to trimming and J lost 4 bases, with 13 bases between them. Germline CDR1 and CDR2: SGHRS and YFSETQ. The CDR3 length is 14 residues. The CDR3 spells CASSSSGEAYGYTF. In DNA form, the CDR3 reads TGCGCCAGCAGCTCCTCCGGAGAGGCCTATGGCTACACCTTC.

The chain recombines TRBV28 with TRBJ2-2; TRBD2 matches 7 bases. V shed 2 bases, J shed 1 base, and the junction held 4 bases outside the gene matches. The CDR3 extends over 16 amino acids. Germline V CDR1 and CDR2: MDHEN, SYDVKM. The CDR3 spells CASSLISGGNTGELFF. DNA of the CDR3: TGTGCCAGCAGTTTAATATCGGGGGGGAACACCGGGGAGCTGTTTTTT.

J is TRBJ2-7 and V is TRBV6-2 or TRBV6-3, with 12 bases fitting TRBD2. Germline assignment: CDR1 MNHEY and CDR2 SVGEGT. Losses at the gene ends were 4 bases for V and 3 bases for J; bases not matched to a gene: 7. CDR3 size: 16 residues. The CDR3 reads CASSFLGLAGNYEQYF. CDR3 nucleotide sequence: TGTGCCAGCAGTTTCCTCGGACTAGCGGGGAACTACGAGCAGTACTTC.

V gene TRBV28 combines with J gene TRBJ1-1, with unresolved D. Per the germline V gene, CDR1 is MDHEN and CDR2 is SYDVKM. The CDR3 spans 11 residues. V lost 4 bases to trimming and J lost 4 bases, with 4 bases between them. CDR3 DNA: TGTGCCAGCAGTTCTGTCACTGAAGCTTTCTTT. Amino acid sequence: CASSSVTEAFF.

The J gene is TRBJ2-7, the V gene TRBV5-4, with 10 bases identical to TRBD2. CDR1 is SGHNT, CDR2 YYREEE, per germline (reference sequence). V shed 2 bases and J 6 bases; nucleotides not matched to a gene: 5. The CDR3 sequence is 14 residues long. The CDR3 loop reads CASSFPSGGSEQYF. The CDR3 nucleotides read TGTGCCAGCAGCTTTCCTAGCGGGGGATCCGAGCAGTACTTC.

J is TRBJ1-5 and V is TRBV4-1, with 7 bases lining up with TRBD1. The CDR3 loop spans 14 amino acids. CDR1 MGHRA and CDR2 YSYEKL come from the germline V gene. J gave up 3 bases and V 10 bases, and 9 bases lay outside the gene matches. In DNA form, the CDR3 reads TGCGCCATCGAGGGACAGTTTTACAATCAGCCCCAGCATTTT. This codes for CAIEGQFYNQPQHF.

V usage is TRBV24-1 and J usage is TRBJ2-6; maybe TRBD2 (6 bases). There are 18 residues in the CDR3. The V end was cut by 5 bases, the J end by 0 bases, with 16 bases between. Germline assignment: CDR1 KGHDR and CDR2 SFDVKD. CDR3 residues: CATSAHGGAPSGANVLTF. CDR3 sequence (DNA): TGTGCCACCAGTGCTCATGGAGGGGCACCCTCTGGGGCCAACGTCCTGACTTTC.

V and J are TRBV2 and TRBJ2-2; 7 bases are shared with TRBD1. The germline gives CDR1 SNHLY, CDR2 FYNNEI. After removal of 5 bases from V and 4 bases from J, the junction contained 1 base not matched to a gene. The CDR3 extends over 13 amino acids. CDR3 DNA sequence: TGTGCCAGCAGTTACAGGGGCACCGGGGAGCTGTTTTTT. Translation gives CASSYRGTGELFF.

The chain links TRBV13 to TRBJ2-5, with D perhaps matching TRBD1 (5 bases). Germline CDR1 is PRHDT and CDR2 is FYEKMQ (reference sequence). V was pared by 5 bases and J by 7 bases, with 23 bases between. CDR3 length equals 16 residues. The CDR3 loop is CASSLYRAGDQGTQYF. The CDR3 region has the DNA TGTGCCAGCAGCCTATATCGGGCAGGTGACCAGGGGACCCAGTACTTC.

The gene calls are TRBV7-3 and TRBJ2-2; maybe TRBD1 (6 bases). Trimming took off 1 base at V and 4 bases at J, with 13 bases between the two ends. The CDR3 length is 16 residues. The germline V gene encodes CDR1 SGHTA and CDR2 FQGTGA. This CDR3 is CASSLMGTGTTGELFF. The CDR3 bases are TGTGCCAGCAGCTTAATGGGAACAGGGACCACCGGGGAGCTGTTTTTT. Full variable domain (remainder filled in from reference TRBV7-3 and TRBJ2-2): GAGVSQTPSNKVTEKGKYVELRCDPISGHTALYWYRQSLGQGPEFLIYFQGTGAADDSGLPNDRFFAVRPEGSVSTLKIQRTERGDSAVYLCASSLMGTGTTGELFFGEGSRLTVL.

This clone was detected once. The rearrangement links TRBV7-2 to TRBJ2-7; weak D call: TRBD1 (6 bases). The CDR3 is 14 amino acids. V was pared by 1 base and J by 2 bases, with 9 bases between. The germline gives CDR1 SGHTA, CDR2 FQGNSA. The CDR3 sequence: CASSLGGQPYEQYF. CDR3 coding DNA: TGTGCCAGCAGCTTAGGAGGACAGCCCTACGAGCAGTACTTC.

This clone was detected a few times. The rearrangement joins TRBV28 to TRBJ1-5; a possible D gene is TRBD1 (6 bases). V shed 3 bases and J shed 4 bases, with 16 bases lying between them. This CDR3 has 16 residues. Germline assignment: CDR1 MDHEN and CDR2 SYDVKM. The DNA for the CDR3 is TGTGCCAGCAGTTTCCAATCACAGGGCCTAAATCAGCCCCAGCATTTT. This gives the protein CASSFQSQGLNQPQHF.

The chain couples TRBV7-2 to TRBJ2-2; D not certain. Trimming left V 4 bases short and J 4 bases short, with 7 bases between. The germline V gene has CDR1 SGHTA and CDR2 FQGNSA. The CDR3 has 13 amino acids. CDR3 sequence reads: CASSSLGTGELFF. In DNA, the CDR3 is TGTGCCAGCAGCTCCCTCGGCACCGGGGAGCTGTTTTTT.

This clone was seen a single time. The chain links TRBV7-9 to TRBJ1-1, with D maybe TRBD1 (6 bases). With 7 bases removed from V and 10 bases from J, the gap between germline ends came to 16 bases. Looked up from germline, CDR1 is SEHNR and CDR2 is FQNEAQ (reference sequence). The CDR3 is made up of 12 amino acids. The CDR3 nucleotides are TGTGCCAGCAACTTCAGGGGCGGTGGAGCTTTCTTT. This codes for CASNFRGGGAFF.

In DNA, the CDR3 is TGTGCCAGCAGTGCTAGCGGGGGGATCGTGTATGAGCAGTTCTTC. Encoded protein: CASSASGGIVYEQFF. This chain connects TRBV2 to TRBJ2-1, with 11 bases matching TRBD2. J gave up 8 bases and V 4 bases, and 7 bases lay outside the gene matches. CDR3 size: 15 residues. Per germline, CDR1 SNHLY and CDR2 FYNNEI.

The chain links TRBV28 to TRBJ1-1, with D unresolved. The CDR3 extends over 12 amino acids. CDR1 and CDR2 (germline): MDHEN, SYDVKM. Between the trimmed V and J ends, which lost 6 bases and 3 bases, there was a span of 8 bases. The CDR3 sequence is CASREMHTEAFF. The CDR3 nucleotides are TGTGCCAGCAGGGAGATGCACACTGAAGCTTTCTTT.

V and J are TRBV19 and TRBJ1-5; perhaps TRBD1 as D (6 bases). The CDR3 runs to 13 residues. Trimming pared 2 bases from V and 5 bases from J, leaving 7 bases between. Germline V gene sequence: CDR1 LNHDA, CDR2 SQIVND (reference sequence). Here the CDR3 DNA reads TGTGCCAGTAGTATAAACAGGGATCAGCCCCAGCATTTT. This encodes CASSINRDQPQHF. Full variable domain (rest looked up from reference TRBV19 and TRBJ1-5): DGGITQSPKYLFRKEGQNVTLSCEQNLNHDAMYWYRQDPGQGLRLIYYSQIVNDFQKGDIAEGYSVSREKKESFPLTVTSAQKNPTAFYLCASSINRDQPQHFGDGTRLSIL.

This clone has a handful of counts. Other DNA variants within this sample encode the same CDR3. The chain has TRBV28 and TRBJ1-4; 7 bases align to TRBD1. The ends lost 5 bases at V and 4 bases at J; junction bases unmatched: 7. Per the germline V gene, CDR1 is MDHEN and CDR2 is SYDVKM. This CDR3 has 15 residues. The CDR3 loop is CASSPRGTVNEKLFF. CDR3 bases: TGTGCCAGCAGTCCTCGGGGGACAGTTAATGAAAAACTGTTTTTT.

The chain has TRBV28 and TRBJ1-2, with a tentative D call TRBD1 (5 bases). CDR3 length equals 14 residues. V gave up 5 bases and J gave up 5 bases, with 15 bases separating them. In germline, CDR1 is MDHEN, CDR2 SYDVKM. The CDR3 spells CASSPPGLSYGYTF. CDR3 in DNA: TGTGCCAGCAGTCCCCCGGGACTTTCTTATGGCTACACCTTC.

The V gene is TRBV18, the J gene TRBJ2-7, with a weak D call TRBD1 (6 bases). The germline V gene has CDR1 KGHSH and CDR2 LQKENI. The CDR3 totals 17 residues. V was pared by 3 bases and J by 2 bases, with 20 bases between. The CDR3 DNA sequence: TGTGCCAGCTCACCCATAACTCCGGGACACCCTACCTACGAGCAGTACTTC. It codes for CASSPITPGHPTYEQYF.

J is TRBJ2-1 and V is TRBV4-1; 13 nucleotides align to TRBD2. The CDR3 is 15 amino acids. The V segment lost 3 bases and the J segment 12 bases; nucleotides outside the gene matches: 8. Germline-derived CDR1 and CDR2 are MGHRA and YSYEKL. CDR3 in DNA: TGCGCCAGCAGCCACGGGACTAGCGGGGACCCGAGGCAGTTCTTC. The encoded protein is CASSHGTSGDPRQFF.

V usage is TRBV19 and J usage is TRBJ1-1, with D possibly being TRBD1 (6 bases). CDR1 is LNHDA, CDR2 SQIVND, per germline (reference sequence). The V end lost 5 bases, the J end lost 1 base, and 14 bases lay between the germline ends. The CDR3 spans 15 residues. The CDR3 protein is CASSGLSQGNTEAFF. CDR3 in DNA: TGTGCCAGTAGTGGTCTCTCACAGGGGAACACTGAAGCTTTCTTT.

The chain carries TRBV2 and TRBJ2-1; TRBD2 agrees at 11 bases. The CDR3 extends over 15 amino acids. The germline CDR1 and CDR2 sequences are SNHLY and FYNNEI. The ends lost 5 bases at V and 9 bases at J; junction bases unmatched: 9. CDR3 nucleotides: TGTGCCAGCAGTAGGAATAGCGGGAGGGTCGGTGAGCAGTTCTTC. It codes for CASSRNSGRVGEQFF.

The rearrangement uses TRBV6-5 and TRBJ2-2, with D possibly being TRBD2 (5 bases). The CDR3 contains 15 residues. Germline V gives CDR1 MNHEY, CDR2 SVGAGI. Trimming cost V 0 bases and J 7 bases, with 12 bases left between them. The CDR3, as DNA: TGTGCCAGCAGTTACTCGTTCGGGGTTAACGGGGAGCTGTTTTTT. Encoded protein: CASSYSFGVNGELFF.

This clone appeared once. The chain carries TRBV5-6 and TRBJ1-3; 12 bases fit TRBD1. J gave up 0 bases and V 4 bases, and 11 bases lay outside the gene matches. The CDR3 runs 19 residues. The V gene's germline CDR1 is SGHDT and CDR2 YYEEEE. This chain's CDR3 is CASSAAGTGGLGSGNTIYF. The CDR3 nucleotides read TGTGCCAGCAGCGCCGCCGGGACAGGGGGCTTGGGCTCTGGAAACACCATATATTTT. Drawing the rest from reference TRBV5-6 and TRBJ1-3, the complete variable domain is DAGVTQSPTHLIKTRGQQVTLRCSPKSGHDTVSWYQQALGQGPQFIFQYYEEEERQRGNFPDRFSGHQFPNYSSELNVNALLLGDSALYLCASSAAGTGGLGSGNTIYFGEGSWLTVV.

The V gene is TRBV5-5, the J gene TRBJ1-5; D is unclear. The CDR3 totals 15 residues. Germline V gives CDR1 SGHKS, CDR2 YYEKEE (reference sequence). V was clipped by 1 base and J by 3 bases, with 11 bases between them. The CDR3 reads CASSLLAESNQPQHF. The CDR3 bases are TGTGCCAGCAGCTTGTTGGCGGAATCCAATCAGCCCCAGCATTTT.

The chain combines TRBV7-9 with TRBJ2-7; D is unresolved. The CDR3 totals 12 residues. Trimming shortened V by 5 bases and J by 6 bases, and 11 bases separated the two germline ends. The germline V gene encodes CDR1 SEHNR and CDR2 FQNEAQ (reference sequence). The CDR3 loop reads CASSLLPGEQYF. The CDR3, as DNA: TGTGCCAGCAGCCTACTCCCGGGCGAGCAGTACTTC.

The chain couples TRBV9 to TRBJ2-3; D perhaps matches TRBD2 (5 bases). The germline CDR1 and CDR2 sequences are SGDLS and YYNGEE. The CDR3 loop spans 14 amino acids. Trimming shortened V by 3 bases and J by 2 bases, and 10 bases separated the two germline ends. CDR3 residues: CASSADSPTDTQYF. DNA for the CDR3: TGTGCCAGCAGCGCGGACTCACCCACAGATACGCAGTATTTT.

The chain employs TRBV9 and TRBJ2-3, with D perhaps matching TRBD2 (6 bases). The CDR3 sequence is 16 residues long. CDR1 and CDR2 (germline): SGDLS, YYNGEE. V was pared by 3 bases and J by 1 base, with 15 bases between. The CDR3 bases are TGTGCCAGCAGCGCCGGAGGGAGGAGGGGCACAGATACGCAGTATTTT. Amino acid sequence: CASSAGGRRGTDTQYF.